This entry lists 14 T cell receptor beta chains sequenced from one sample in a study of PD-1 blockade in mismatch repair-deficient tumors. Profiling relied on immunoSEQ multiplex PCR, and the TCRdb table lists in-frame clones only, not all of them. The sample yields about 49,000 clones, around 77% seen once. Sequenced material: PBMCs, taken before pembrolizumab treatment. All receptors derive from an adult with mismatch repair-deficient cancer.

This rearrangement joins TRBV5-1 to TRBJ2-2; D is ambiguous. Germline V gene data show CDR1 as SGHRS and CDR2 as YFSETQ. The CDR3 totals 14 residues. Trimming pared 3 bases from V and 2 bases from J, leaving 8 bases between. CDR3 sequence: CASSWIGNTGELFF. The DNA of the CDR3 is TGCGCCAGCAGCTGGATCGGAAACACCGGGGAGCTGTTTTTT.

This clone occurred a few times. The V gene is TRBV6-1, the J gene TRBJ2-7, with D possibly matching TRBD2 (6 bases). V lost 1 base and J lost 3, with 7 bases in between. Germline CDR1 reads MNHNS; CDR2 reads SASEGT. CDR3 length: 13 amino acids. The CDR3 loop is CASSEGEVYEQYF. The CDR3 DNA sequence: TGTGCCAGCAGTGAAGGGGAGGTCTACGAGCAGTACTTC.

The chain links TRBV6-1 to TRBJ2-5, with D perhaps TRBD1 or TRBD2 (5 bases each). With 0 bases removed from V and 5 bases from J, the gap between germline ends came to 7 bases. CDR1 is MNHNS and CDR2 is SASEGT in the germline V gene. CDR3 size: 13 residues. The CDR3 here is CASSEAGVETQYF. Written as DNA, the CDR3 is TGTGCCAGCAGTGAAGCGGGGGTCGAGACCCAGTACTTC.

This clone has only a few counts. V usage is TRBV28 and J usage is TRBJ2-5; 9 bases line up with TRBD1. V trimming: 5 bases; J trimming: 0 bases; junction bases outside the gene matches: 10. The CDR3 has 17 residues. Germline V gene lookup returns CDR1 MDHEN and CDR2 SYDVKM. The CDR3 sequence: CASSPDRGARYQETQYF. The CDR3 nucleotides are TGTGCCAGCAGTCCAGACAGGGGGGCTAGGTACCAAGAGACCCAGTACTTC.

The chain couples TRBV28 to TRBJ1-3, with D possibly matching TRBD1 (5 bases). The V end was cut by 3 bases, the J end by 3 bases, with 9 bases between. Per the germline V gene, CDR1 is MDHEN and CDR2 is SYDVKM. The CDR3 spans 14 residues. CDR3 amino acids: CASSFRDGGNTIYF. CDR3 bases: TGTGCCAGCAGTTTCCGGGACGGTGGAAACACCATATATTTT.

V usage is TRBV30 and J usage is TRBJ1-2; 8 bases align to TRBD1. J gave up 8 bases and V 3 bases, and 11 bases lay outside the gene matches. CDR3 length equals 14 residues. CDR1 and CDR2 (germline): GTSNPN, SVGIG (reference sequence). The CDR3 region has the DNA TGTGCCTGGAGGGTACCGGGACAGGCTCGGGGCTACACCTTC. Translation gives CAWRVPGQARGYTF. Combining the CDR3 with reference TRBV30 and TRBJ1-2 gives the whole variable domain SQTIHQWPATLVQPVGSPLSLECTVEGTSNPNLYWYRQAAGRGLQLLFYSVGIGQISSEVPQNLSASRPQDRQFILSSKKLLLSDSGFYLCAWRVPGQARGYTFGSGTRLTVV.

This clone showed up just a few times. V usage is TRBV7-3 and J usage is TRBJ2-5; D might be TRBD1 or TRBD2, each matching 5 bases. The CDR3 loop spans 13 amino acids. The V end was cut by 5 bases, the J end by 2 bases, with 9 bases between. Germline loops: CDR1 SGHTA, CDR2 FQGTGA. CDR3 residues: CASSPGPQETQYF. CDR3 DNA sequence: TGTGCCAGCAGCCCGGGACCACAAGAGACCCAGTACTTC.

This chain uses TRBV29-1 with TRBJ1-1; TRBD1 matches at 9 bases. The CDR3 runs to 13 residues. With 7 bases clipped from V and 5 bases from J, the junction kept 8 bases outside the gene matches. CDR1 and CDR2 from the germline V gene are SQVTM and ANQGSEA. The CDR3 sequence: CSAITGGMTEAFF. As DNA, the CDR3 is TGCAGCGCTATAACAGGGGGCATGACTGAAGCTTTCTTT.

This clone was counted once. The rearrangement joins TRBV7-9 to TRBJ2-3; D unresolved. Per germline, CDR1 SEHNR and CDR2 FQNEAQ (reference sequence). With 4 bases removed from V and 4 bases from J, the gap between germline ends came to 12 bases. The length of the CDR3 is 14 residues. CDR3 sequence (DNA): TGTGCCAGCAGCTATAGTGGCTTGGCAGATACGCAGTATTTT. Translated, it gives CASSYSGLADTQYF.

This clone has just a few counts. This chain connects TRBV5-1 to TRBJ2-5; 12 nucleotides match TRBD1. This CDR3 is 15 amino acids long. The germline V gene encodes CDR1 SGHRS and CDR2 YFSETQ. Unmatched junction bases numbered 2, after V lost 0 bases and J lost 5 bases. The CDR3 DNA reads as TGCGCCAGCAGCTTGGAGGGACAGGGGGCTGAGACCCAGTACTTC. Residues: CASSLEGQGAETQYF. Full variable domain (outside the CDR3, taken from reference TRBV5-1 and TRBJ2-5): KAGVTQTPRYLIKTRGQQVTLSCSPISGHRSVSWYQQTPGQGLQFLFEYFSETQRNKGNFPGRFSGRQFSNSRSEMNVSTLELGDSALYLCASSLEGQGAETQYFGPGTRLLVL.

CDR3 region: CASSFTGGAGYTF. For the CDR3, the DNA is TGTGCCAGCAGCTTTACAGGGGGCGCAGGCTACACCTTC. The chain is built from TRBV7-3 and TRBJ1-2; 9 bases line up with TRBD1. The CDR3 runs to 13 residues. The germline V gene encodes CDR1 SGHTA and CDR2 FQGTGA. V shed 3 bases, J shed 8 bases, and the junction held 4 bases outside the gene matches.

A note on this clone: Additional DNA sequences in this sample encode the identical CDR3. The chain carries TRBV4-3 and TRBJ1-3; 7 bases line up with TRBD1. Germline V gives CDR1 LGHNA, CDR2 YSLEER. The CDR3 spans 15 residues. V lost 0 bases and J lost 7; bases outside the gene matches: 6. The CDR3 reads CASSQDTGVRNTIYF. The CDR3 DNA follows: TGCGCCAGCAGCCAAGATACAGGGGTGAGGAACACCATATATTTT.

This chain connects TRBV5-6 to TRBJ2-1; D uncertain. CDR1 SGHDT and CDR2 YYEEEE come from the germline V gene. This CDR3 contains 14 residues. Trimming shortened V by 0 bases and J by 4 bases, and 8 bases separated the two germline ends. CDR3 in DNA: TGTGCCAGCAGCTTGGTTGGCGGATACAATGAGCAGTTCTTC. This encodes CASSLVGGYNEQFF.

The chain carries TRBV7-3 and TRBJ2-3, with D possibly being TRBD1 or TRBD2 (5 bases each). Germline CDR1 and CDR2: SGHTA and FQGTGA. The CDR3 consists of 14 residues. V was cut by 1 base and J by 6 bases, with 11 bases left in between. CDR3: CASSLRSGPDTQYF. The DNA for the CDR3 is TGTGCCAGCAGCTTAAGATCGGGACCCGATACGCAGTATTTT. The full variable domain, rest sourced from reference TRBV7-3 and TRBJ2-3, is GAGVSQTPSNKVTEKGKYVELRCDPISGHTALYWYRQSLGQGPEFLIYFQGTGAADDSGLPNDRFFAVRPEGSVSTLKIQRTERGDSAVYLCASSLRSGPDTQYFGPGTRLTVL.